This TCR beta chain is drawn from a study of blood T cell repertoires in COVID-19. Study overall: COVID-19 samples from acute and convalescent phases originated in the United States, Italy and Spain. T cells, B-cell-depleted T cells, or PBMCs supplied cDNA or gDNA.

The CDR3 is 15 amino acids. The germline V gene encodes CDR1 KGHSH and CDR2 LQKENI. V trimming: 0 bases; J trimming: 4 bases; junction bases outside the gene matches: 3. The method was immunoSEQ multiplex PCR; TCRdb's version includes in-frame clones alone and lacks a portion of them. The sample has 390,000 or so clones; 83% are singletons. Sequencing input: PBMCs or T cells enriched from blood (not recorded which). The receptor was derived from a woman aged 50 to 65 who had recovered from COVID-19. The rearrangement links TRBV18 to TRBJ1-3; 7 bases are a match to TRBD1. CDR3 in amino acids: CASSPPTGRGNTIYF. The CDR3 nucleotides read TGTGCCAGCTCACCACCGACAGGGAGAGGAAACACCATATATTTT.